This T cell receptor beta chain appears in the sequencing data of a study of cytomegalovirus exposure and HLA in healthy donors. The germline CDR1 and CDR2 sequences are MNHEY and SMNVEV (reference sequence). Trimming left V 7 bases short and J 4 bases short, with 28 bases between. The CDR3 length is 18 residues. The data were produced by immunoSEQ multiplex PCR, yet TCRdb's version contains in-frame clones alone and is incomplete. The table shows some 110,000 clones, with approximately 85% occurring only once. The sample comprised PBMCs. This chain uses TRBV27 with TRBJ1-2, with a tentative D call TRBD1 (5 bases). The receptor was derived from a man younger than 30 in good health and CMV-seronegative. CDR3 loop: CASKGSGRGGAGAYGYTF. CDR3 coding DNA: TGTGCCAGCAAGGGGAGTGGTCGGGGGGGTGCTGGGGCCTATGGCTACACCTTC.